A selection of T cell receptor beta chains follows, all from one sample in a study of blood T cell repertoires in COVID-19. Method: immunoSEQ multiplex PCR; TCRdb's copy keeps in-frame clones and lacks some. The sample shows approximately 500,000 clones, roughly 89% of them seen only once. Sequenced: peripheral blood. These receptors were taken from a man younger than 35 with COVID-19, enrolled during active disease. CDR3s include the opening cysteine and the closing phenylalanine or tryptophan. A D gene is named only where the DNA matches it firmly. A row's size may be missing; if present it is once, few, many or a size class.

>TRBJ2-5|TRBD2|.|TRBV4-1
CASSSSLAGKETQYF
TGCGCCAGCAGCAGCTCACTAGCGGGGAAAGAGACCCAGTACTTC
>TRBJ2-2|.|few|TRBV5-4
CASSLEGLSANTGELFF
TGTGCCAGCAGCTTGGAGGGGCTTTCCGCGAACACCGGGGAGCTGTTTTTT
>TRBJ1-1|.|.|TRBV6-5
CASSQRQVMAEAFF
TGTGCCAGCAGTCAACGACAGGTAATGGCTGAAGCTTTCTTT
>TRBJ2-2|.|.|TRBV3-1/TRBV3-2
CASSQDSRAGAGELFF
TGTGCCAGCAGCCAAGATTCTAGGGCGGGCGCCGGGGAGCTGTTTTTT
>TRBJ2-3|TRBD2|.|TRBV5-4
CASSQRGTSGRPREYF
TGTGCCAGCAGCCAACGCGGGACTAGCGGGAGGCCGAGGGAGTATTTT
>TRBJ2-5|.|.|TRBV30
CAWSGQGQGETQYF
TGTGCCTGGAGTGGGCAGGGGCAGGGAGAGACCCAGTACTTC
>TRBJ2-7|.|.|TRBV15
CATSRAHVSEQYF
TGTGCCACCAGCCGAGCCCACGTCAGCGAGCAGTACTTC
>TRBJ1-1|.|.|TRBV2
CASSQEEITEAFF
TGTGCCAGCAGTCAGGAGGAGATCACTGAAGCTTTCTTT
>TRBJ1-2|.|.|TRBV7-6
CASSRVGGASTYGYTF
TGTGCCAGCAGCCGGGTAGGGGGGGCCAGCACCTATGGCTACACCTTC
>TRBJ1-1|.|.|TRBV2
CASRHRSSNTEAFF
TGTGCCAGCAGGCACAGAAGCTCGAACACTGAAGCTTTCTTT
>TRBJ2-2|.|few|TRBV7-9
CASSLVVHGTGELFF
TGTGCCAGCAGCTTAGTGGTTCACGGCACCGGGGAGCTGTTTTTT
>TRBJ2-5|.|.|TRBV12-3/TRBV12-4
CASRGGQETQYF
TGTGCCAGCAGGGGGGGCCAAGAGACCCAGTACTTC
>TRBJ1-5|TRBD1|.|TRBV6-5
CASSLGQGGNQPQHF
TGTGCCAGCAGTCTGGGACAGGGAGGCAATCAGCCCCAGCATTTT
>TRBJ2-7|TRBD1|.|TRBV6-5
CASSYHRGLDEQYF
TGTGCCAGCAGTTACCACAGGGGGTTGGACGAGCAGTACTTC
>TRBJ2-7|TRBD1|.|TRBV11-3
CASSLNRKGDRGFYEQYF
TGTGCCAGCAGCTTAAATAGGAAGGGGGACAGGGGGTTCTACGAGCAGTACTTC
>TRBJ1-4|.|.|TRBV21-1
CASGAAPGTGEKLFF
TGTGCCAGCGGGGCGGCCCCCGGGACTGGGGAAAAACTGTTTTTT